These 21 T cell receptor beta chains came from one sample sequenced in a study of vaccination effects on CD4 cells after COVID-19. The protocol was immunoSEQ multiplex PCR, while the TCRdb copy is restricted to in-frame clones and leaves out a portion. The sample gives about 27,000 clones, 55% to 75% of which show up once; more than 9% is in the top ten. Antigen-specific CD4+ T cells were expanded (with viral peptide pools) by the ViraFEST assay ahead of sequencing. When around 9 days of culture had elapsed, CD4+ T cells were isolated. Negative nucleocapsid antibody tests before and after vaccination confirmed no previous SARS-CoV-2 infection. These receptors' targets are unknown. Sequencing was performed on CD4+ T cells from PBMCs cultured with SARS-CoV-2 spike peptides, taken before COVID-19 vaccination. The receptors derive from a human donor who received a COVID-19 vaccine.

The chain combines TRBV5-1 with TRBJ1-1; D is perhaps TRBD1 (6 bases). V lost 2 bases and J lost 2, with 10 bases in between. The V gene's germline CDR1 is SGHRS and CDR2 YFSETQ. The CDR3 totals 14 residues. The CDR3 protein is CASSFGQPNTEAFF. The CDR3 nucleotides are TGCGCCAGCAGCTTCGGACAGCCAAACACTGAAGCTTTCTTT.

The chain employs TRBV7-2 and TRBJ2-1; 11 bases are a match to TRBD2. Trimming took 3 bases from V and 9 from J; bases not matched to a gene: 13. The CDR3 spans 17 residues. CDR1 is SGHTA, CDR2 FQGNSA, per germline. Here the CDR3 DNA reads TGTGCCAGCAGCTTTGTAGGTAGCGGGGGGGCTGGGGGTGAGCAGTTCTTC. This encodes CASSFVGSGGAGGEQFF.

V and J are TRBV6-1 and TRBJ1-2; weak D call: TRBD1 (6 bases). The CDR3 has 19 residues. With 2 bases removed from V and 1 base from J, the gap between germline ends came to 23 bases. Germline V gene lookup returns CDR1 MNHNS and CDR2 SASEGT. In nucleotides, the CDR3 is TGTGCCAGCAGTGAACAAGGGAGGGGCGCGGGGGCCGGTAACTATGGCTACACCTTC. Translating gives CASSEQGRGAGAGNYGYTF.

The rearrangement uses TRBV5-4 and TRBJ1-1; D unresolved. Per the germline V gene, CDR1 is SGHNT and CDR2 is YYREEE (reference sequence). V was shortened by 1 base and J by 1 base, with 5 bases between the two germline ends. This CDR3 is built from 13 residues. This CDR3 reads CASSLSPNTEAFF. CDR3 nucleotides: TGTGCCAGCAGCTTGTCCCCGAACACTGAAGCTTTCTTT.

The chain combines TRBV3-1 (or the pseudogene TRBV3-2) with TRBJ2-3; TRBD2 matches at 9 bases. CDR1 LGHDT and CDR2 YNNKEL come from the germline V gene (reference sequence). V was pared by 4 bases and J by 6 bases, with 2 bases of the junction left unmatched. This CDR3 has 13 amino acids. In nucleotides, the CDR3 is TGTGCCAGCAGCCTAGCGGGGGTCGATACGCAGTATTTT. It translates to CASSLAGVDTQYF.

This chain links TRBV5-1 with TRBJ2-1, with D possibly TRBD1 on 7 matching bases. Germline V gives CDR1 SGHRS, CDR2 YFSETQ. V lost 1 base, J lost 3 bases, and 14 bases lay in between. The length of the CDR3 is 16 residues. CDR3 amino acids: CASSLLRGTDYNEQFF. In DNA form, the CDR3 reads TGCGCCAGCAGCTTGCTTCGCGGGACAGACTACAATGAGCAGTTCTTC. The complete variable domain, with remaining parts taken from reference TRBV5-1 and TRBJ2-1, reads KAGVTQTPRYLIKTRGQQVTLSCSPISGHRSVSWYQQTPGQGLQFLFEYFSETQRNKGNFPGRFSGRQFSNSRSEMNVSTLELGDSALYLCASSLLRGTDYNEQFFGPGTRLTVL.

This chain uses TRBV19 with TRBJ2-7, with 9 bases that match TRBD1. V lost 3 bases, J lost 0 bases, and 0 bases stayed unmatched. The germline V gene encodes CDR1 LNHDA and CDR2 SQIVND (reference sequence). The CDR3 extends over 14 amino acids. Here the CDR3 reads CASSMGQGSYEQYF. CDR3 DNA: TGTGCCAGTAGTATGGGACAGGGCTCCTACGAGCAGTACTTC.

The chain links TRBV6-4 to TRBJ1-2; D remains unclear. CDR3 length equals 13 residues. The V end lost 2 bases, the J end lost 7 bases, and 11 bases lay between the germline ends. Germline CDR1 and CDR2: MRHNA and SNTAGT. CDR3 amino acids: CASSDGVGTGYTF. The CDR3 region has the DNA TGTGCCAGCAGTGACGGTGTCGGCACTGGCTACACCTTC.

The chain joins TRBV3-1 (or the pseudogene TRBV3-2) to TRBJ2-5; the match to TRBD2 covers 10 bases. The CDR3 totals 14 residues. CDR1 and CDR2 (germline): LGHDT, YNNKEL (reference sequence). V was pared by 5 bases and J by 3 bases, with 3 bases of the junction left unmatched. The CDR3 DNA is TGTGCCAGCAGCTCGGGACTAGCGAAAGAGACCCAGTACTTC. This translates into CASSSGLAKETQYF.

This clone was detected only a few times. The chain links TRBV6-1 to TRBJ1-2; D is uncertain. This CDR3 region has 14 residues. CDR1 and CDR2 (germline): MNHNS, SASEGT. V dropped 1 base and J dropped 7 bases, with 13 bases sitting between them. The CDR3 nucleotides read TGTGCCAGCAGTGAAGTCGGGCGTCCGGCTGGCTACACCTTC. As protein: CASSEVGRPAGYTF.

This clone has only one observation. The chain combines TRBV27 with TRBJ1-4; TRBD1 aligns across 12 bases. CDR1 is MNHEY and CDR2 is SMNVEV in the germline V gene (reference sequence). CDR3 length: 15 amino acids. V was pared by 3 bases and J by 11 bases, with 7 bases of the junction left unmatched. CDR3 DNA: TGTGCCAGCAGTTTCGGCGGGACAGGGGGCAGGAAACTGTTTTTT. Translating gives CASSFGGTGGRKLFF.

This chain connects TRBV6-5 to TRBJ2-1, with 9 bases aligning to TRBD2. The length of the CDR3 is 14 residues. Trimming cost V 7 bases and J 6 bases; bases outside gene matches: 7. CDR1 and CDR2 (germline): MNHEY, SVGAGI. Written as DNA, the CDR3 is TGTGCCAGCAAACAGGCGGGGGGGGTCAATGAGCAGTTCTTC. Amino acids: CASKQAGGVNEQFF.

In this sample, this clone turned up a few times. V and J are TRBV4-2 and TRBJ2-2, with 7 nucleotides matching TRBD1. Germline trimming cut 4 bases from V and 4 bases from J; bases unmatched to any gene: 9. Looked up from germline, CDR1 is LGHNA and CDR2 is YNFKEQ. The CDR3 extends over 16 amino acids. Written as DNA, the CDR3 is TGTGCCAGCAGCCCCCAGGCAGGGGGTGTCACCGGGGAGCTGTTTTTT. Encoded protein: CASSPQAGGVTGELFF.

V is TRBV15 and J is TRBJ2-5, with D uncertain. The V end lost 0 bases, the J end lost 5 bases, and 19 bases lay between the germline ends. Germline loops: CDR1 LNHNV, CDR2 YYDKDF (reference sequence). The CDR3 extends over 17 amino acids. CDR3 region: CATSRDWNSFDEETQYF. DNA for the CDR3: TGTGCCACCAGCAGAGATTGGAACAGTTTCGACGAGGAGACCCAGTACTTC.

The chain employs TRBV4-1 and TRBJ2-7; D not resolved. CDR1 MGHRA and CDR2 YSYEKL come from the germline V gene. Trimming cost V 1 base and J 5 bases, with 12 bases left between them. The CDR3 runs to 14 residues. The CDR3 region is CASSQGRLGNEQYF. The CDR3 DNA follows: TGCGCCAGCAGCCAAGGCCGGCTAGGAAACGAGCAGTACTTC.

V is TRBV12-5 and J is TRBJ1-1; D remains unclear. Per germline, CDR1 LGHNT and CDR2 FRNRAP. V lost 0 bases to trimming and J lost 4 bases, with 12 bases between them. This CDR3 has 15 residues. Here the CDR3 DNA reads TGTGCTAGTGGTTTGGTTATAGGAGACTTCACTGAAGCTTTCTTT. It is translated as CASGLVIGDFTEAFF.

J is TRBJ2-2 and V is TRBV5-4; D is perhaps TRBD1 (6 bases). Trimming took off 1 base at V and 0 bases at J, with 7 bases between the two ends. In germline, CDR1 is SGHNT, CDR2 YYREEE (reference sequence). The CDR3 is 15 residues long. CDR3 DNA: TGTGCCAGCAGCTTGCCAGGGGCGAACACCGGGGAGCTGTTTTTT. Encoded protein: CASSLPGANTGELFF.

The gene calls are TRBV29-1 and TRBJ1-3; 7 positions match TRBD1. CDR1 is SQVTM, CDR2 ANQGSEA, per germline. This CDR3 has 15 residues. Losses at the gene ends were 6 bases for V and 1 base for J; bases not matched to a gene: 9. This CDR3 is CSVFTTGRSGNTIYF. CDR3 in DNA: TGCAGCGTATTCACGACAGGGCGGTCTGGAAACACCATATATTTT.

CDR3: CASSEEAGRFYEQYF. CDR3 sequence (DNA): TGTGCCAGCAGTGAAGAAGCGGGGAGGTTCTACGAGCAGTACTTC. The genes are TRBV6-1 and TRBJ2-7; 7 positions match TRBD2. There are 15 residues in the CDR3. With 1 base clipped from V and 3 bases from J, the junction kept 6 bases outside the gene matches. Germline V gene sequence: CDR1 MNHNS, CDR2 SASEGT.

This clone was seen a handful of times. This chain connects TRBV30 to TRBJ1-3; the D is unclear. Germline V gives CDR1 GTSNPN, CDR2 SVGIG (reference sequence). V was clipped by 7 bases and J by 0 bases, with 7 bases between them. CDR3 length equals 12 residues. The CDR3 sequence: CASWFSGNTIYF. The CDR3 bases are TGTGCCTCCTGGTTCTCTGGAAACACCATATATTTT.

This chain uses TRBV6-5 with TRBJ1-1, with 7 bases that match TRBD1. CDR1 is MNHEY and CDR2 is SVGAGI in the germline V gene. CDR3 length: 14 amino acids. V was pared by 5 bases and J by 4 bases, with 7 bases of the junction left unmatched. The CDR3 nucleotides read TGTGCCAGCAGTCGACAGGGTTTTGGCACTGAAGCTTTCTTT. This translates into CASSRQGFGTEAFF.